This record covers a single T cell receptor beta chain. Trimming removed 3 bases from V and 1 base from J, with 12 bases in between. CDR1 and CDR2 from the germline V gene are WSHSY and SAAADI. This CDR3 region has 15 residues. The data derive from a study of identical twins. Unique molecular identifiers were in the cDNA, with template-switch universal primer binding. TCRdb used MiXCR to reprocess the 5' RACE reads, holding one entry per CDR3 protein. The table includes under 300,000 distinct CDR3 sequences, around an eighth detected once. The TCR comes from a woman aged 18-35 years in good health. This chain joins TRBV10-2 and TRBJ2-5, with D maybe TRBD1 (6 bases). Sequencing was done on a sample of memory (CD45RO+) T cells sorted from blood. In DNA, the CDR3 is TGCGCCAGCAGTGACGCATACAGGGTCCAAGAGACCCAGTACTTC. It yields the protein CASSDAYRVQETQYF.